A selection of T cell receptor beta chains follows, all from one sample in a study of cytomegalovirus exposure and HLA in healthy donors. Measured with immunoSEQ multiplex PCR; TCRdb has only the in-frame clones, and not every one. The table has about 160,000 clones, around 74% seen once; the top ten hold about 2%. Sequencing was done on a sample of PBMCs. The receptors stem from a female donor in good health and CMV-seronegative. CDR3s include the opening cysteine and the closing phenylalanine or tryptophan. The D gene is left open where the match is weak. Not all rows give a size; the values are once, few, many and, for expanded clones, a class.

>14|-|TRBJ1-2|TRBV6-5|-
TGTGCCAGCAGTGGGGAGGGGCGTTGGAATGGCTACACCTTC
CASSGEGRWNGYTF
>15|-|TRBJ2-7|TRBV6-5|-
TGTGCCAGCAGTTACTCCTCCGGGTCAACCTACGAGCAGTACTTC
CASSYSSGSTYEQYF
>13|-|TRBJ1-1|TRBV2|-
TGTGCCAGCAGTGTGGGGCTCGCGACCAAAGCTTTCTTT
CASSVGLATKAFF
>13|few|TRBJ1-2|TRBV7-3|TRBD1
TGTGCCAGCAGCTCAGGACAGGGGGTAGGCTACACCTTC
CASSSGQGVGYTF
>15|once|TRBJ2-3|TRBV28|TRBD2
TGTGCCAGCAGTTTGGGGACTAGCGGCACAGATACGCAGTATTTT
CASSLGTSGTDTQYF
>15|once|TRBJ2-3|TRBV10-3|-
TGTGCCATCAGTGAGTTAAGGGGCCCGACAGATACGCAGTATTTT
CAISELRGPTDTQYF
>14|-|TRBJ1-1|TRBV27|-
TGTGCCAGCAGTTTAGGAAGCCTGGGAGCTGAAGCTTTCTTT
CASSLGSLGAEAFF
>13|-|TRBJ1-1|TRBV2|TRBD1
TGTGCCAGCAAAGCACAGGGGGCGACTGAAGCTTTCTTT
CASKAQGATEAFF
>13|-|TRBJ1-1|TRBV2|-
TGTGCCAGCACCTTACAGGGGAACACTGAAGCTTTCTTT
CASTLQGNTEAFF
>16|few|TRBJ2-2|TRBV7-9|TRBD1
TGTGCCAGCAGCCCCCCCGGGACAGGGCACACCGGGGAGCTGTTTTTT
CASSPPGTGHTGELFF
>14|-|TRBJ2-7|TRBV7-2|TRBD1
TGTGCCAGCAGCCTCCGGGACAGGACCTACGAGCAGTACTTC
CASSLRDRTYEQYF
>15|few|TRBJ2-1|TRBV5-1|-
TGCGCCAGCAGCTTGGATACCGGAGCCTACAATGAGCAGTTCTTC
CASSLDTGAYNEQFF
>14|-|TRBJ2-5|TRBV29-1|TRBD2
TGCAGCGTTGTCGAAGCGGGGGGCGGGGAGACCCAGTACTTC
CSVVEAGGGETQYF
>13|once|TRBJ2-3|TRBV6-1|-
TGTGCCAGCAGTGAAGTAGGGGCGGATACGCAGTATTTT
CASSEVGADTQYF
>12|once|TRBJ1-2|TRBV19|-
TGTGCCAGTAGTACCAGGGTTGGCGGCTACACCTTC
CASSTRVGGYTF
>14|-|TRBJ2-7|TRBV2|TRBD2
TGTGCCAGCAGTGAAGCCAGCGGGAGGCGAGAGCAGTACTTC
CASSEASGRREQYF
>14|-|TRBJ1-2|TRBV6-5|TRBD1
TGTGCCAGCAGGCTACTACAGGGGAACTATGGCTACACCTTC
CASRLLQGNYGYTF
>14|-|TRBJ1-2|TRBV12-5|TRBD1
TGTGCTAGTGGTTTACAGGGGGCTAACTATGGCTACACCTTC
CASGLQGANYGYTF
>16|-|TRBJ2-3|TRBV2|TRBD2
TGTGCCAGCAGTCTTCTAGCGGGAGGGGGCACAGATACGCAGTATTTT
CASSLLAGGGTDTQYF
>16|-|TRBJ2-7|TRBV5-4|-
TGTGCCAGCAGCTGGGGGACAGGGCAGCGGGGGTACGAGCAGTACTTC
CASSWGTGQRGYEQYF
>16|-|TRBJ1-3|TRBV4-1|-
TGCGCCAGCAGCCAAGAAAGGCCAGGTGGTAGAAACACCATATATTTT
CASSQERPGGRNTIYF
>15|-|TRBJ1-1|TRBV4-1|-
TGCGCCAGCAGCCACAGGACAGCGGGGGACACTGAAGCTTTCTTT
CASSHRTAGDTEAFF
>15|-|TRBJ2-7|TRBV7-2|TRBD2
TGTGCCAGCAGCCCCGGACTAGCGGGAGGGTACGAGCAGTACTTC
CASSPGLAGGYEQYF